The following is a T cell receptor beta chain sequence with its context. Its specificity is not known. Germline lookup yields CDR1 SEHNR and CDR2 FQNEAQ (reference sequence). Trimming removed 3 bases at V and 1 base at J, with 12 bases between. This CDR3 contains 15 residues. General study results and limits: Tumor-infiltrating Treg TCR alpha and beta sequences overlapped most with tumor naive CD4+ T cells, then blood naive.

Via MiXCR, TCRdb re-called the 5' RACE reads, giving one row per CDR3 protein. Altogether roughly 6,100 distinct CDR3 sequences are present, approximately 62% being singletons, with the ten largest covering around 4.3%. This receptor was taken from a female donor with breast cancer. Sequencing was performed on memory CD4+ T cells sorted from a lymph node. Documented subset: memory CD4+ T cells, CD4+CD45RO+CD25-. The chain links TRBV7-9 to TRBJ1-1; D is ambiguous. The CDR3 region is CASSFGSSRNTEAFF. Written as DNA, the CDR3 is TGTGCCAGCAGCTTCGGATCTTCGCGGAACACTGAAGCTTTCTTT.